These 15 T cell receptor beta chains share one sample of origin, sequenced in a study of shared clonotypes between healthy human individuals. CD8 cells regarded as naive lacked CD45RO, were positively chosen for CCR7, and omitted terminally differentiated effector memory CD45RA+ cells. Produced via immunoSEQ multiplex PCR; TCRdb's table is partial and in-frame only. This sample has around 2.1 million clones, with 85% to 95% found just once. What was sequenced was naive CD8+ T cells from PBMCs. Receptors were obtained from a man aged 18 to 30 in good health. Some clones in this sample may be carry-over from other donors' samples.

The V and J genes are TRBV19 and TRBJ2-3, with D perhaps matching TRBD1 (6 bases). CDR1 LNHDA and CDR2 SQIVND come from the germline V gene (reference sequence). Trimming took off 6 bases at V and 1 base at J, with 8 bases between the two ends. This CDR3 comprises 13 residues. The CDR3 nucleotides are TGTGCCAGTAGACGGACAGGCACAGATACGCAGTATTTT. Translation gives CASRRTGTDTQYF.

V gene TRBV27 combines with J gene TRBJ2-5; D is unclear. The CDR3 has 14 residues. Trimming cost V 5 bases and J 5 bases, with 15 bases left between them. The germline V gene encodes CDR1 MNHEY and CDR2 SMNVEV (reference sequence). The CDR3 loop is CASSPEPPGETQYF. The CDR3 DNA reads TGTGCCAGCAGTCCCGAGCCTCCTGGGGAGACCCAGTACTTC.

CDR3 amino acids: CASSPGQGNDNYGYTF. The CDR3 region has the DNA TGTGCCAGCAGCCCAGGACAGGGGAACGACAACTATGGCTACACCTTC. V is TRBV9 and J is TRBJ1-2, with TRBD1 identical over 9 bases. From germline, CDR1 is SGDLS and CDR2 YYNGEE. The CDR3 covers 16 residues. J gave up 2 bases and V 4 bases, and 9 bases lay outside the gene matches.

This chain connects TRBV27 to TRBJ2-1; perhaps TRBD2 as D (6 bases). The CDR3 loop spans 15 amino acids. Germline loops: CDR1 MNHEY, CDR2 SMNVEV (reference sequence). Trimming removed 2 bases at V and 8 bases at J, with 16 bases between. The CDR3 DNA reads TGTGCCAGCAGTTTAAGGGACTCCGTTCTGTATGAGCAGTTCTTC. As protein: CASSLRDSVLYEQFF.

This clone was detected once. The gene calls are TRBV19 and TRBJ2-2; a possible D gene is TRBD1 (6 bases). CDR1 LNHDA and CDR2 SQIVND come from the germline V gene (reference sequence). CDR3 length: 14 residues. Trimming removed 9 bases at V and 3 bases at J, with 14 bases between. The CDR3 spells CASRDTEHTGELFF. CDR3 DNA: TGTGCCAGCCGGGACACGGAACACACCGGGGAGCTGTTTTTT. Using reference TRBV19 and TRBJ2-2 for the parts outside the CDR3, the full variable domain is DGGITQSPKYLFRKEGQNVTLSCEQNLNHDAMYWYRQDPGQGLRLIYYSQIVNDFQKGDIAEGYSVSREKKESFPLTVTSAQKNPTAFYLCASRDTEHTGELFFGEGSRLTVL.

The V gene is TRBV7-9, the J gene TRBJ2-5; D is perhaps TRBD1 or TRBD2 (6 bases each). The ends were cut back, 5 bases at V and 5 bases at J, with 15 bases in the middle. The CDR3 runs to 14 residues. Germline CDR1 and CDR2: SEHNR and FQNEAQ (reference sequence). This CDR3 is CASSPRGPLETQYF. DNA for the CDR3: TGTGCCAGCAGCCCCCGGGGGCCTCTGGAGACCCAGTACTTC.

The chain carries TRBV28 and TRBJ2-7; 13 bases are a match to TRBD2. The CDR3 sequence is 15 residues long. Germline CDR1 and CDR2: MDHEN and SYDVKM. V was clipped by 4 bases and J by 2 bases; unmatched bases: 2. CDR3 nucleotide sequence: TGTGCCAGCAGTTCACTAGCGGGAGGGACCTACGAGCAGTACTTC. Protein: CASSSLAGGTYEQYF.

In its sample, this clone was seen once. The rearrangement uses TRBV7-9 and TRBJ2-1; D is ambiguous. Germline assignment: CDR1 SEHNR and CDR2 FQNEAQ (reference sequence). Trimming cost V 2 bases and J 3 bases, with 11 bases left between them. The CDR3 has 15 residues. The CDR3 DNA reads TGTGCCAGCAGCTTATCTGGCCAGGTCTACAATGAGCAGTTCTTC. It yields the protein CASSLSGQVYNEQFF. The complete variable domain, with remaining parts taken from reference TRBV7-9 and TRBJ2-1, reads DTGVSQNPRHKITKRGQNVTFRCDPISEHNRLYWYRQTLGQGPEFLTYFQNEAQLEKSRLLSDRFSAERPKGSFSTLEIQRTEQGDSAMYLCASSLSGQVYNEQFFGPGTRLTVL.

A few counts support this clone. The CDR3 region is CASSLVSSYEQYF. The CDR3 DNA is TGTGCCAGCAGCTTGGTTAGCTCCTACGAGCAGTACTTC. The chain couples TRBV5-5 to TRBJ2-7; no definite D call. The CDR3 loop spans 13 amino acids. Germline V gene lookup returns CDR1 SGHKS and CDR2 YYEKEE (reference sequence). Trimming shortened V by 0 bases and J by 0 bases, and 4 bases separated the two germline ends.

The V and J genes are TRBV6-1 and TRBJ2-7, with 15 bases that match TRBD2. CDR1 is MNHNS, CDR2 SASEGT, per germline. Trimming removed 1 base from V and 2 bases from J; junction bases left unmatched: 6. CDR3 length equals 18 residues. The CDR3 protein is CASSEGGLAGGLTYEQYF. The DNA of the CDR3 is TGTGCCAGCAGTGAAGGGGGACTAGCGGGAGGTTTAACCTACGAGCAGTACTTC.

The V gene is TRBV2, the J gene TRBJ2-1; D may be TRBD1 (6 bases). This CDR3 has 17 residues. V lost 5 bases and J lost 0, with 17 bases in between. Germline loops: CDR1 SNHLY, CDR2 FYNNEI. CDR3 in DNA: TGTGCCAGCAGTACGTACCCACAGGGTAGCTCCTACAATGAGCAGTTCTTC. This encodes CASSTYPQGSSYNEQFF. Full variable domain (rest looked up from reference TRBV2 and TRBJ2-1): EPEVTQTPSHQVTQMGQEVILRCVPISNHLYFYWYRQILGQKVEFLVSFYNNEISEKSEIFDDQFSVERPDGSNFTLKIRSTKLEDSAMYFCASSTYPQGSSYNEQFFGPGTRLTVL.

The CDR3 loop is CASSPGTGRSTGELFF. The CDR3 bases are TGTGCCAGCAGCCCCGGGACAGGGAGGTCGACCGGGGAGCTGTTTTTT. The chain combines TRBV7-9 with TRBJ2-2, with 9 bases lining up with TRBD1. Germline lookup yields CDR1 SEHNR and CDR2 FQNEAQ (reference sequence). The junction had 9 bases not matched to a gene; V was cut back by 5 bases and J by 5 bases. The CDR3 length is 16 residues.

This clone was picked up one time. The V and J genes are TRBV27 and TRBJ2-7; 8 bases are a match to TRBD1. This CDR3 spans 15 amino acids. V was clipped by 5 bases and J by 4 bases; unmatched bases: 10. Germline CDR1 MNHEY, CDR2 SMNVEV (reference sequence). Here the CDR3 DNA reads TGTGCCAGCAGTCTTTTCCCGGGACAGGTATACGAGCAGTACTTC. It codes for CASSLFPGQVYEQYF.

This chain joins TRBV5-8 and TRBJ2-1, with 10 bases matching TRBD1. CDR1 and CDR2 (germline): SGHTS, YDEGEE. J was trimmed by 8 bases and V by 2 bases; bases with no gene match: 13. There are 17 residues in the CDR3. CDR3 bases: TGTGCCAGCAGCTTACTGTTTGGGACAGGGGTAGGCGATGAGCAGTTCTTC. Protein product: CASSLLFGTGVGDEQFF.

V usage is TRBV4-3 and J usage is TRBJ2-1; TRBD2 matches at 11 bases. CDR1 is LGHNA and CDR2 is YSLEER in the germline V gene. There are 18 residues in the CDR3. The trim removed 1 base at V and 0 bases at J, leaving 5 bases unmatched. CDR3 region: CASSQVFLAGGSYNEQFF. The DNA for the CDR3 is TGCGCCAGCAGCCAAGTTTTTCTAGCGGGAGGCTCCTACAATGAGCAGTTCTTC.